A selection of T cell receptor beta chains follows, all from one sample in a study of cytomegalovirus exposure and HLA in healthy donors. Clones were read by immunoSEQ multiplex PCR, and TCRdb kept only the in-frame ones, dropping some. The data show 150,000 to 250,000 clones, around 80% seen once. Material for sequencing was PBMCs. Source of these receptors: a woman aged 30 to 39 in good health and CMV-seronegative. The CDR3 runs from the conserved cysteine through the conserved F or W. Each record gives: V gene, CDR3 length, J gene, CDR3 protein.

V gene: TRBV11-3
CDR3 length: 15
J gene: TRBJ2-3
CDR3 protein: CASSPGGTSTDTQYF

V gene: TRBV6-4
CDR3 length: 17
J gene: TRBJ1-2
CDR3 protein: CASNRPGQGYTYYGYTF

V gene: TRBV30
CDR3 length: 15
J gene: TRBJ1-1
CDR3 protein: CAWRPNLIPNTEAFF

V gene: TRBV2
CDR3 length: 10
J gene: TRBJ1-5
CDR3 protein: CASGDQPQHF

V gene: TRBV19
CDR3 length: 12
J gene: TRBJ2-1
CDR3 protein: CASMEWNNEQFF

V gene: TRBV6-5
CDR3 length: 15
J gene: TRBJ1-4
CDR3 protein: CASSSSGSEGEKLFF

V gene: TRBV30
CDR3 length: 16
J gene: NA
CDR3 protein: CACPSRGTGVPYEQYF

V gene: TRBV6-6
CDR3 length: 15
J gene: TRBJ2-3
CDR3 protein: CATQPTSGSTDTQYF

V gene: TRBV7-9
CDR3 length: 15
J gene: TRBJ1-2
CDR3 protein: CASSLRDSSNYGYTF

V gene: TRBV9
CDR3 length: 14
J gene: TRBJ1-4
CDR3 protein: CASSPNPGGEKLFF

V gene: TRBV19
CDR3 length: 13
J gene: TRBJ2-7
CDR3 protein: CASSIDRGYEQYF

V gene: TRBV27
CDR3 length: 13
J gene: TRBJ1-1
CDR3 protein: CASSWGGSTEAFF

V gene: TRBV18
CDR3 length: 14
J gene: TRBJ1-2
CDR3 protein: CASSPRGGEDGYTF

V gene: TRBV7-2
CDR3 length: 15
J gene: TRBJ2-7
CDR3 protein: CASSPARDLTYEQYF

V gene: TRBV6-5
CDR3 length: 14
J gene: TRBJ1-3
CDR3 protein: CASRPWTVGNTIYF

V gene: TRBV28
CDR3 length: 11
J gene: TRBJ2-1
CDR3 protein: CASSFDREQFF

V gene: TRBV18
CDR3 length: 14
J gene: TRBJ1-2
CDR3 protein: CASSLPGTNYGYTF

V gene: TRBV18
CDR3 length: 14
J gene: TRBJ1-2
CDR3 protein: CASSSAGQPYGYTF

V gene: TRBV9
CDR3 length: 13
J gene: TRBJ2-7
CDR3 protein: CASRDELTGRQYF

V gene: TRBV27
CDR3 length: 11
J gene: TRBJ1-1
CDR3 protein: CASANPTEAFF

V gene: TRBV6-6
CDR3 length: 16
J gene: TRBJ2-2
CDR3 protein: CASSSSDRAGTGELFF

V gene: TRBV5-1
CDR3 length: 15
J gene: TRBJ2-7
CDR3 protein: CASSLGLAENYEQYF

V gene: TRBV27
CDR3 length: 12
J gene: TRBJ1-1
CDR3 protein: CASMQGASEAFF

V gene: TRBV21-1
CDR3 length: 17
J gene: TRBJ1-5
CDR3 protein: CASSIFPAASAGQPQHF

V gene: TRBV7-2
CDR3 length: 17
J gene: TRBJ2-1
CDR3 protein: CASSQQGGQGYRNEQFF

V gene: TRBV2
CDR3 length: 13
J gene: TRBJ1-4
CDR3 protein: CASSLTGPEKLFF

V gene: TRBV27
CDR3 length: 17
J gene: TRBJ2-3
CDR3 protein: CASSLRGATRSTDTQYF

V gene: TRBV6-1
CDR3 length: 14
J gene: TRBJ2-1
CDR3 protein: CASTRSQSYNEQFF

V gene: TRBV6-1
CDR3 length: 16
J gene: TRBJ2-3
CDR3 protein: CASSADGTEDTDTQYF

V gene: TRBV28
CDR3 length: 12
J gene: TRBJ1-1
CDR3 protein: CASMQGGTEAFF

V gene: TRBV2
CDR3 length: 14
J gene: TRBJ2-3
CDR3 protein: CASSRTRSTDTQYF